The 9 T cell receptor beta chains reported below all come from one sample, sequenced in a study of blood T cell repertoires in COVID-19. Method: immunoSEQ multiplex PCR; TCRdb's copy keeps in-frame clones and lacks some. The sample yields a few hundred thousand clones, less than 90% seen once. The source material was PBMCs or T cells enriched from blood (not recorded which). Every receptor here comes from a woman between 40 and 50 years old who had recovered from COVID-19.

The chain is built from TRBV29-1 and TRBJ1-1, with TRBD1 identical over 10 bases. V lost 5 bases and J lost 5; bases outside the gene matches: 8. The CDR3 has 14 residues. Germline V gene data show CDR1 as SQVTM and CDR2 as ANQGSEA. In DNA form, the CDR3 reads TGCAGCGTTTCTGGGGGACAGGGGTGGACTGAAGCTTTCTTT. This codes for CSVSGGQGWTEAFF.

The CDR3: CSSPQEEKLFF. In DNA form, the CDR3 reads TGCAGCAGTCCCCAAGAAGAAAAACTGTTTTTT. The J gene is TRBJ1-4, the V gene TRBV20-1, with D hard to call. The CDR3 loop spans 11 amino acids. Germline V lookup: CDR1 DFQATT, CDR2 SNEGSKA (reference sequence).

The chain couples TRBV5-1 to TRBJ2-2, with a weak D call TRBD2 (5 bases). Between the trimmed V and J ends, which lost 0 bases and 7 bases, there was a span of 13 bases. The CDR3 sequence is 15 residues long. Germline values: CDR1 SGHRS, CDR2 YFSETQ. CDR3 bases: TGCGCCAGCAGCTTGGATCCCTCTCGGGGCGGGGAGCTGTTTTTT. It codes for CASSLDPSRGGELFF.

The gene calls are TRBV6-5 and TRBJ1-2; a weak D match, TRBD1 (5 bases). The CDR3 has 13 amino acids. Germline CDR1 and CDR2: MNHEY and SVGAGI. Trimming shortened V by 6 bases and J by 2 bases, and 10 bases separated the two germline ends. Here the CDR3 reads CASRPGGNYGYTF. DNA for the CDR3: TGTGCCAGCAGGCCTGGGGGGAACTATGGCTACACCTTC.

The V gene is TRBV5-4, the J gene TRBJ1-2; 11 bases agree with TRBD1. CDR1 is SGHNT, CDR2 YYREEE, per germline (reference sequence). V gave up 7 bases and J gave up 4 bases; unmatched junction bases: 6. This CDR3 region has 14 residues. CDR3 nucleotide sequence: TGTGCCAGCTGGAGGACAGGGGGCGTCTATGGCTACACCTTC. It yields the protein CASWRTGGVYGYTF. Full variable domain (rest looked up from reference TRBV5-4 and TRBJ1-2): ETGVTQSPTHLIKTRGQQVTLRCSSQSGHNTVSWYQQALGQGPQFIFQYYREEENGRGNFPPRFSGLQFPNYSSELNVNALELDDSALYLCASWRTGGVYGYTFGSGTRLTVV.

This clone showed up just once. The CDR3 DNA reads as TGTGCCAGCAGTTTAGGGTGGTCGGGGGTTGGGAATCAGCCCCAGCATTTT. Amino acid sequence: CASSLGWSGVGNQPQHF. The chain employs TRBV28 and TRBJ1-5; possibly TRBD1 for D (5 bases). Germline lookup yields CDR1 MDHEN and CDR2 SYDVKM. The CDR3 spans 17 residues. V lost 2 bases, J lost 4 bases, and 18 bases lay in between.

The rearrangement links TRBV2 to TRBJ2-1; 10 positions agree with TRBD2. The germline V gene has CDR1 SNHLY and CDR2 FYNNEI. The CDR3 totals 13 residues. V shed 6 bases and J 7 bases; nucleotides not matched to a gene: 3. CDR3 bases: TGTGCCAGCAGGCTAGCGGGAGTTAATGAGCAGTTCTTC. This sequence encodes CASRLAGVNEQFF.

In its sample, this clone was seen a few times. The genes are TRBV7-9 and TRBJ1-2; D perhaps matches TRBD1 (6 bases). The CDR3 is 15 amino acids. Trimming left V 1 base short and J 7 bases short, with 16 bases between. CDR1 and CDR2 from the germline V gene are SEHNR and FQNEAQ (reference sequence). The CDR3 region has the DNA TGTGCCAGCAGCTTAGGGCCTGGGGCCAGGGGTGGCTACACCTTC. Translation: CASSLGPGARGGYTF.

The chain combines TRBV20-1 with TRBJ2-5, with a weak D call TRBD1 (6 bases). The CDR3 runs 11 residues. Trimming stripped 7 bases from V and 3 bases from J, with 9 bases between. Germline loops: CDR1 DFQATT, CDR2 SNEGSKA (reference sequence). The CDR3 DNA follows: TGCAGTGGATCAGGGGAAGAGACCCAGTACTTC. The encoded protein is CSGSGEETQYF.